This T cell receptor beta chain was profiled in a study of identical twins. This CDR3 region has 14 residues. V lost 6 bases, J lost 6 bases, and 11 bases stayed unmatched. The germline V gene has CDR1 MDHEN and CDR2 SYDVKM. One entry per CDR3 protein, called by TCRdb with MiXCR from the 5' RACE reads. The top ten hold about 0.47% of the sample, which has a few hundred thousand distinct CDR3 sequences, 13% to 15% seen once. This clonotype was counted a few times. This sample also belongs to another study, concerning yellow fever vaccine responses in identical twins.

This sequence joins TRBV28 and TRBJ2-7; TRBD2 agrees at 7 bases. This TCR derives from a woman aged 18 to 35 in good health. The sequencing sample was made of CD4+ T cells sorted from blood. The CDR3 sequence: CASSPGGGRIEQYF. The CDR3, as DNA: TGTGCCAGCAGCCCAGGCGGGGGTAGAATCGAGCAGTACTTC.